A single sample is the source of the 17 T cell receptor beta chains below, sequenced in a study of cytomegalovirus exposure and HLA in healthy donors. The primer mix had 60 Vbeta and 13 Jbeta primers. The data were produced by immunoSEQ multiplex PCR, yet TCRdb's version contains in-frame clones alone and is incomplete. Of around 220,000 clones listed, approximately 80% are singletons. Specimen: PBMCs. The receptors were gathered from a girl aged 10-17 years in good health and CMV-seronegative.

This chain links TRBV5-1 with TRBJ1-2; 10 bases map to TRBD1. Germline lookup yields CDR1 SGHRS and CDR2 YFSETQ. Germline trimming cut 2 bases from V and 6 bases from J; bases unmatched to any gene: 7. CDR3 size: 15 residues. For the CDR3, the DNA is TGCGCCAGCAGCTTACAGGGGGGACAGGGGAATGGCTACACCTTC. Protein product: CASSLQGGQGNGYTF.

V gene TRBV29-1 combines with J gene TRBJ2-6; D might be TRBD2 (5 bases). CDR1 is SQVTM and CDR2 is ANQGSEA in the germline V gene. The CDR3 totals 14 residues. V was pared by 5 bases and J by 0 bases, with 8 bases between. The CDR3 DNA is TGCAGCGTTCGCGCGGGCTCTGGGGCCAACGTCCTGACTTTC. Protein sequence: CSVRAGSGANVLTF.

The table lists this clone with a few counts. The gene calls are TRBV4-1 and TRBJ2-1, with TRBD2 matching 9 bases. Looked up from germline, CDR1 is MGHRA and CDR2 is YSYEKL. With 0 bases clipped from V and 10 bases from J, the junction kept 13 bases outside the gene matches. There are 17 residues in the CDR3. CDR3 sequence: CASSQDGGSGGLREQFF. DNA of the CDR3: TGCGCCAGCAGCCAAGATGGGGGTAGCGGGGGCCTAAGAGAGCAGTTCTTC.

In its sample, this clone was seen once. J is TRBJ1-5 and V is TRBV19, with 7 bases matching TRBD1. The CDR3 covers 13 residues. Per the germline V gene, CDR1 is LNHDA and CDR2 is SQIVND (reference sequence). V shed 7 bases and J 7 bases; nucleotides not matched to a gene: 7. CDR3 sequence: CASTILGGQPQHF. In nucleotides, the CDR3 is TGTGCCAGTACTATTTTAGGGGGCCAGCCCCAGCATTTT. Based on the CDR3 plus reference TRBV19 and TRBJ1-5, the full variable domain is DGGITQSPKYLFRKEGQNVTLSCEQNLNHDAMYWYRQDPGQGLRLIYYSQIVNDFQKGDIAEGYSVSREKKESFPLTVTSAQKNPTAFYLCASTILGGQPQHFGDGTRLSIL.

The V call is TRBV28, the J call TRBJ2-6, with 11 bases lining up with TRBD1. The CDR3 consists of 18 residues. Germline CDR1 is MDHEN and CDR2 is SYDVKM. V was pared by 6 bases and J by 3 bases, with 10 bases of the junction left unmatched. CDR3 loop: CASRSRDRGVGGANVLTF. For the CDR3, the DNA is TGTGCCAGCAGATCTCGGGACAGGGGGGTGGGTGGGGCCAACGTCCTGACTTTC.

This clone came up a few times. The chain employs TRBV5-1 and TRBJ1-1; perhaps TRBD1 as D (6 bases). The germline CDR1 and CDR2 sequences are SGHRS and YFSETQ. V was shortened by 6 bases and J by 2 bases, with 14 bases between the two germline ends. This CDR3 comprises 14 residues. The CDR3 region is CASMLLQGNTEAFF. Written as DNA, the CDR3 is TGCGCCAGCATGCTATTACAGGGCAACACTGAAGCTTTCTTT. Variable domain in full (rest from reference TRBV5-1 and TRBJ1-1): KAGVTQTPRYLIKTRGQQVTLSCSPISGHRSVSWYQQTPGQGLQFLFEYFSETQRNKGNFPGRFSGRQFSNSRSEMNVSTLELGDSALYLCASMLLQGNTEAFFGQGTRLTVV.

The genes are TRBV2 and TRBJ2-6, with TRBD1 matching over 7 bases. The CDR3 has 13 amino acids. Germline lookup yields CDR1 SNHLY and CDR2 FYNNEI. The V and J ends lost 10 bases and 2 bases, in that order; junction bases with no gene match: 2. As DNA, the CDR3 is TGTGCCATGACAGGGACTGGGGCCAACGTCCTGACTTTC. Translated: CAMTGTGANVLTF.

The rearrangement joins TRBV18 to TRBJ1-1, with a weak D call TRBD1 (5 bases). The V end lost 3 bases, the J end lost 1 base, and 12 bases lay between the germline ends. Germline CDR1 KGHSH, CDR2 LQKENI. The CDR3 sequence is 15 residues long. The CDR3 nucleotides are TGTGCCAGCTCACCCCTCAGGGCTCAGAACACTGAAGCTTTCTTT. Its protein is CASSPLRAQNTEAFF.

The gene calls are TRBV6-1 and TRBJ1-5; TRBD1 matches at 11 bases. The CDR3 contains 16 residues. The V gene's germline CDR1 is MNHNS and CDR2 SASEGT. After removal of 4 bases from V and 4 bases from J, the junction contained 6 bases not matched to a gene. The CDR3 DNA sequence: TGTGCCAGCAGTGGGACAGGGGGCGCGGGAAATCAGCCCCAGCATTTT. It specifies CASSGTGGAGNQPQHF.

CDR3 residues: CASSDGIDYEQYF. In nucleotides, the CDR3 is TGTGCCAGCTCAGACGGGATCGACTACGAGCAGTACTTC. The chain employs TRBV18 and TRBJ2-7, with D perhaps TRBD2 (5 bases). There are 13 residues in the CDR3. V shed 5 bases and J shed 3 bases, with 11 bases lying between them. Germline V gene lookup returns CDR1 KGHSH and CDR2 LQKENI.

The CDR3 region is CASSLEGRGIGETQYF. The CDR3 bases are TGCGCCAGCAGCCTGGAGGGCAGGGGGATAGGGGAGACCCAGTACTTC. This rearrangement joins TRBV5-1 to TRBJ2-5; possible D gene TRBD1, 7 bases. V gave up 4 bases and J gave up 5 bases, with 21 bases separating them. The CDR3 sequence is 16 residues long. Germline loops: CDR1 SGHRS, CDR2 YFSETQ.

The chain is built from TRBV6-6 and TRBJ2-7; 7 bases are shared with TRBD1. Germline values: CDR1 MNHNY, CDR2 SVGAGI (reference sequence). The CDR3 covers 14 residues. V shed 5 bases, J shed 3 bases, and the junction held 7 bases outside the gene matches. CDR3 loop: CASSPGGTLYEQYF. The CDR3 DNA reads as TGTGCCAGCAGTCCAGGGGGTACCCTCTACGAGCAGTACTTC.

This clone has just one count. The chain employs TRBV27 and TRBJ2-1, with 16 bases matching TRBD2. CDR3 size: 17 residues. From germline, CDR1 is MNHEY and CDR2 SMNVEV (reference sequence). V gave up 2 bases and J gave up 8 bases; unmatched junction bases: 6. The CDR3 spells CASSLMWGTSGRDEQFF. The CDR3 DNA reads as TGTGCCAGCAGTTTAATGTGGGGGACTAGCGGGAGGGATGAGCAGTTCTTC.

This clone was counted a single time. The J gene is TRBJ2-7, the V gene TRBV15, with D perhaps TRBD1 (5 bases). The CDR3 spans 14 residues. Trimming took 5 bases from V and 3 from J, leaving 14 bases between them. Germline CDR1 is LNHNV and CDR2 is YYDKDF (reference sequence). The CDR3 region has the DNA TGTGCCACCAGCGGATCCCAGGGAAACTACGAGCAGTACTTC. It specifies CATSGSQGNYEQYF.

This chain links TRBV6-1 with TRBJ1-3; no clear D. The germline V gene has CDR1 MNHNS and CDR2 SASEGT. V shed 3 bases and J shed 1 base, with 13 bases lying between them. This CDR3 is built from 16 residues. The CDR3 sequence: CASSDLPPPSGNTIYF. In DNA form, the CDR3 reads TGTGCCAGCAGTGACCTCCCCCCCCCTTCTGGAAACACCATATATTTT.

V gene TRBV11-3 combines with J gene TRBJ1-1; D is unclear. Between the trimmed V and J ends, which lost 0 bases and 7 bases, there was a span of 9 bases. The germline V gene encodes CDR1 SGHNT and CDR2 YENEEA. There are 13 residues in the CDR3. This chain's CDR3 is CASSLDGRFEAFF. Written as DNA, the CDR3 is TGTGCCAGCAGCTTAGATGGCAGGTTTGAAGCTTTCTTT.

J is TRBJ2-1 and V is TRBV4-3; D is possibly TRBD2 (5 bases). Germline values: CDR1 LGHNA, CDR2 YSLEER. Trimming cost V 0 bases and J 6 bases, with 9 bases left between them. This CDR3 is 14 amino acids long. Here the CDR3 reads CASSQERTSNEQFF. The CDR3 region has the DNA TGCGCCAGCAGCCAAGAGAGAACTAGCAATGAGCAGTTCTTC.